The 21 T cell receptor beta chains listed next were all sequenced from one sample in a study of PD-L1 blockade in urothelial cancer. Profiled with immunoSEQ multiplex PCR; TCRdb holds only in-frame clones, not every one. The data show some 35,000 clones, with approximately 92% seen just once and just under 8.5% held by the top ten. The sequencing used PBMCs, collected around atezolizumab (anti-PD-L1) treatment. The receptors were sampled from a man in his 70s with urothelial cancer.

This clone was observed a single time. The chain uses TRBV28 and TRBJ2-1, with TRBD2 matching 14 bases. The CDR3 extends over 14 amino acids. The V gene end was trimmed by 8 bases and the J gene end by 5 bases; junction bases not matched to a gene: 2. The germline gives CDR1 MDHEN, CDR2 SYDVKM. Here the CDR3 reads CASRTSGRHNEQFF. The CDR3 DNA sequence: TGTGCCAGCCGGACTAGCGGGAGGCACAATGAGCAGTTCTTC.

The CDR3 here is CASRPGQGYYGYTF. CDR3 DNA sequence: TGTGCCAGTAGACCGGGCCAGGGGTACTATGGCTACACCTTC. J is TRBJ1-2 and V is TRBV19, with D tentatively TRBD1 (6 bases). Germline loops: CDR1 LNHDA, CDR2 SQIVND (reference sequence). This CDR3 is 14 amino acids long. Trimming shortened V by 6 bases and J by 3 bases, and 14 bases separated the two germline ends.

The chain combines TRBV9 with TRBJ1-3; D possibly corresponds to TRBD1 (5 bases). CDR1 SGDLS and CDR2 YYNGEE come from the germline V gene. The ends were cut back, 4 bases at V and 0 bases at J, with 14 bases in the middle. The CDR3 extends over 16 amino acids. CDR3 residues: CASSKGAQSSGNTIYF. CDR3 DNA sequence: TGTGCCAGCAGCAAAGGGGCACAGAGCTCTGGAAACACCATATATTTT. Looking up the rest from reference TRBV9 and TRBJ1-3 gives the full variable domain: DSGVTQTPKHLITATGQRVTLRCSPRSGDLSVYWYQQSLDQGLQFLIQYYNGEERAKGNILERFSAQQFPDLHSELNLSSLELGDSALYFCASSKGAQSSGNTIYFGEGSWLTVV.

The chain has TRBV27 and TRBJ2-4; TRBD1 matches at 7 bases. Germline-derived CDR1 and CDR2 are MNHEY and SMNVEV (reference sequence). V lost 2 bases and J lost 9; bases outside the gene matches: 7. The CDR3 loop spans 14 amino acids. The CDR3: CASSLNRGSGIQYF. In nucleotides, the CDR3 is TGTGCCAGCAGTTTAAACAGGGGATCGGGCATTCAGTACTTC.

The chain employs TRBV14 and TRBJ2-7, with D possibly matching TRBD2 (6 bases). V was clipped by 6 bases and J by 3 bases, with 18 bases between them. This CDR3 region has 15 residues. Germline V gene lookup returns CDR1 SGHDN and CDR2 FVKESK. CDR3 loop: CASSILATASYEQYF. The CDR3 DNA follows: TGTGCCAGCAGTATACTAGCCACGGCGAGCTACGAGCAGTACTTC.

This chain uses TRBV6-6 with TRBJ2-7; 7 bases are shared with TRBD2. V gave up 2 bases and J gave up 6 bases; unmatched junction bases: 4. CDR3 length equals 13 residues. Germline V gene sequence: CDR1 MNHNY, CDR2 SVGAGI (reference sequence). CDR3 DNA sequence: TGTGCCAGCAGTTACAGCGGGGCGGGCGAGCAGTACTTC. Translated: CASSYSGAGEQYF.

The rearrangement joins TRBV2 to TRBJ2-7, with a possible D match to TRBD2 (7 bases). Trimming took off 2 bases at V and 7 bases at J, with 18 bases between the two ends. Per the germline V gene, CDR1 is SNHLY and CDR2 is FYNNEI. The CDR3 runs 15 residues. In nucleotides, the CDR3 is TGTGCCAGCAGTGAACGGGGGGCGACCCCTGGGGAGCAGTACTTC. Translation gives CASSERGATPGEQYF.

V and J are TRBV28 and TRBJ1-2, with 10 bases identical to TRBD1. Trimming at V came to 5 bases and at J to 8 bases, leaving 11 bases not matched to a gene. Germline V gene data show CDR1 as MDHEN and CDR2 as SYDVKM. The CDR3 contains 15 residues. CDR3 sequence: CASSTLIGTGVGYTF. CDR3 bases: TGTGCCAGCAGTACCCTAATCGGGACAGGGGTCGGCTACACCTTC.

The gene calls are TRBV15 and TRBJ1-4; D is ambiguous. This CDR3 has 14 residues. Per the germline V gene, CDR1 is LNHNV and CDR2 is YYDKDF (reference sequence). The V end lost 3 bases, the J end lost 14 bases, and 19 bases lay between the germline ends. The CDR3 DNA reads TGTGCCACCAGCAGTGATCCGAGGGAGTTTGAGCTGTTTTTT. Protein product: CATSSDPREFELFF.

The chain recombines TRBV30 with TRBJ2-7; tentative D call: TRBD2 (5 bases). The CDR3 totals 15 residues. Germline CDR1 is GTSNPN and CDR2 is SVGIG (reference sequence). Trimming took off 2 bases at V and 3 bases at J, with 17 bases between the two ends. The CDR3 here is CAWSSGLATIYEQYF. The CDR3 DNA is TGTGCCTGGAGTTCGGGCCTAGCTACTATCTACGAGCAGTACTTC.

The chain links TRBV6-1 to TRBJ1-1; the match to TRBD1 covers 7 bases. J lost 0 bases, V lost 6 bases, and 4 bases had no gene match. This CDR3 has 14 residues. The germline gives CDR1 MNHNS, CDR2 SASEGT. CDR3 sequence reads: CASRVDRVNTEAFF. The CDR3 region has the DNA TGTGCCAGCAGGGTCGACAGGGTGAACACTGAAGCTTTCTTT.

The V gene is TRBV6-1, the J gene TRBJ1-5; the match to TRBD1 covers 11 bases. V lost 5 bases to trimming and J lost 6 bases; unmatched junction nucleotides: 3. The germline CDR1 and CDR2 sequences are MNHNS and SASEGT. The CDR3 has 14 residues. The CDR3 nucleotides are TGTGCCAGCAGTTGGACAGGGGGCATTCAGCCCCAGCATTTT. Translation: CASSWTGGIQPQHF.

The V gene is TRBV6-4, the J gene TRBJ2-3; 8 bases are a match to TRBD1. V gave up 2 bases and J gave up 7 bases; unmatched junction bases: 11. This CDR3 is 16 amino acids long. Looked up from germline, CDR1 is MRHNA and CDR2 is SNTAGT. The CDR3 reads CASSDSSGGGENTQYF. The CDR3 nucleotides read TGTGCCAGCAGTGACAGTTCAGGGGGCGGTGAAAATACGCAGTATTTT.

The CDR3 nucleotides read TGCAGCGTATGTATGGACAGTTTGAACACTGAAGCTTTCTTT. Protein sequence: CSVCMDSLNTEAFF. The genes are TRBV29-1 and TRBJ1-1; D is possibly TRBD1 (6 bases). V lost 6 bases, J lost 0 bases, and 14 bases lay in between. Germline V gives CDR1 SQVTM, CDR2 ANQGSEA. The CDR3 spans 14 residues.

This rearrangement joins TRBV28 to TRBJ2-2; D gene ambiguous. From germline, CDR1 is MDHEN and CDR2 SYDVKM. V dropped 5 bases and J dropped 3 bases, with 13 bases sitting between them. The CDR3 length is 15 residues. The DNA for the CDR3 is TGTGCCAGCAGTCTCAGTGGGCTATACACCGGGGAGCTGTTTTTT. Protein product: CASSLSGLYTGELFF. Drawing the rest from reference TRBV28 and TRBJ2-2, the complete variable domain is DVKVTQSSRYLVKRTGEKVFLECVQDMDHENMFWYRQDPGLGLRLIYFSYDVKMKEKGDIPEGYSVSREKKERFSLILESASTNQTSMYLCASSLSGLYTGELFFGEGSRLTVL.

In this sample, this clone turned up a few times. The CDR3 sequence is CASSAHRDSGNTIYF. The CDR3 DNA follows: TGTGCCAGCAGCGCTCACAGAGACTCTGGAAACACCATATATTTT. The chain is built from TRBV28 and TRBJ1-3; unclear D gene. Germline CDR1 reads MDHEN; CDR2 reads SYDVKM. The CDR3 has 15 residues. V was trimmed by 6 bases and J by 0 bases, leaving 12 bases between them.

The chain recombines TRBV14 with TRBJ2-1; 8 nucleotides line up with TRBD2. V shed 1 base and J 4 bases; nucleotides not matched to a gene: 3. The CDR3 length is 15 residues. From germline, CDR1 is SGHDN and CDR2 FVKESK. The CDR3 region is CASSQGLAHYNEQFF. CDR3 bases: TGTGCCAGCAGCCAAGGACTAGCGCATTACAATGAGCAGTTCTTC.

This rearrangement joins TRBV10-3 to TRBJ2-7; 7 bases are shared with TRBD1. The CDR3 has 13 residues. Germline values: CDR1 ENHRY, CDR2 SYGVKD. The ends lost 6 bases at V and 7 bases at J; junction bases unmatched: 9. CDR3 sequence: CAISVTGSGEQYF. The CDR3 DNA sequence: TGTGCCATCAGCGTGACAGGGTCGGGGGAGCAGTACTTC.

The chain joins TRBV6-5 to TRBJ2-7, with TRBD2 matching over 15 bases. The CDR3 covers 13 residues. CDR1 is MNHEY, CDR2 SVGAGI, per germline. J lost 7 bases, V lost 7 bases, and 2 bases had no gene match. The DNA of the CDR3 is TGTGCCAGCATGGGACTAGCGGGAGGTGAGCAGTACTTC. This sequence encodes CASMGLAGGEQYF.

The CDR3 loop reads CSAESQQKTEAFF. DNA for the CDR3: TGCAGCGCTGAGAGCCAACAGAAAACTGAAGCTTTCTTT. The rearrangement joins TRBV29-1 to TRBJ1-1; D uncertain. The CDR3 has 13 residues. Germline values: CDR1 SQVTM, CDR2 ANQGSEA. V lost 7 bases and J 5 bases, leaving 17 bases between the germline ends.

This clone was observed a single time. The chain employs TRBV5-4 and TRBJ2-7; 7 nucleotides agree with TRBD1. Germline loops: CDR1 SGHNT, CDR2 YYREEE (reference sequence). This CDR3 region has 14 residues. The V gene end was trimmed by 4 bases and the J gene end by 5 bases; junction bases not matched to a gene: 9. The CDR3 loop is CASSPADRYHEQYF. The CDR3, as DNA: TGTGCCAGCAGCCCCGCGGACAGGTACCACGAGCAGTACTTC.